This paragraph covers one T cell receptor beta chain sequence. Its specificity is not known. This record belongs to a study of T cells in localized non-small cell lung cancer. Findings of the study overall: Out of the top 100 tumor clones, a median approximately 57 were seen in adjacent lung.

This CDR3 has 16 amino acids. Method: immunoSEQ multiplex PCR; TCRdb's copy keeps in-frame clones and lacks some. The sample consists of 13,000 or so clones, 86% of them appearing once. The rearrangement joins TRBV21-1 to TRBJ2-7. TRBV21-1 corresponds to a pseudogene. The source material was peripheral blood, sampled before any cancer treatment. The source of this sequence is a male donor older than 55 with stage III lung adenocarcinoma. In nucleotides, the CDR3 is TGTGCCAGCAGCAAATTCGCCCGGGACCGAAGAAGGGAGCAGTACTTC. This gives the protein CASSKFARDRRREQYF.